This TCR beta chain was captured in a study of T cell repertoires in cytomegalovirus infection. About the study: TCR beta signatures that were public indicated CMV infection and matching HLA type.

TCRdb re-called the reads with MiXCR, one entry per CDR3 protein. The sample yields around 280,000 distinct CDR3 sequences, roughly an eighth seen once. Study-level findings and limits: Cumulative public TCR beta family frequency identified CMV carriers with the relevant HLA. HLA-C-restricted, CMV-specific TCR beta clonotypes were dominant ex vivo.

The CDR3 consists of 12 residues. Trimming took 4 bases from V and 8 from J, leaving 8 bases between them. CDR1 is SGHAT and CDR2 is FQNNGV in the germline V gene. This clonotype was counted between two and nine times. Its antigen is undetermined. Sequencing used PBMCs. The V and J genes are TRBV11-2 and TRBJ2-2, with D unresolved. The origin of this receptor is a human donor in good health (CMV status not recorded). Some clones in this sample may be carry-over from other donors' samples. CDR3 in DNA: TGTGCCAGCAGCTCCGGTTGGGGGGAGCTGTTTTTT. It is translated as CASSSGWGELFF. The whole variable domain, filled in from reference TRBV11-2 and TRBJ2-2, reads EAGVAQSPRYKIIEKRQSVAFWCNPISGHATLYWYQQILGQGPKLLIQFQNNGVVDDSQLPKDRFSAERLKGVDSTLKIQPAKLEDSAVYLCASSSGWGELFFGEGSRLTVL.